In its sample, the clone carrying this T cell receptor beta chain was seen a few times. The ends were cut back, 0 bases at V and 3 bases at J, with 15 bases in the middle. The CDR3 spans 16 residues. The germline V gene encodes CDR1 SGDLS and CDR2 YYNGEE. The sample comes from a study of blood T cell repertoires in COVID-19. Across the study: Acute-phase and convalescent COVID-19 samples originated in the United States, Italy and Spain.

Original handling: Nucleated cell counts were estimated from reference gene primer amplification. Data came from immunoSEQ multiplex PCR; TCRdb stores just in-frame clones and leaves some out. Clone size and the V and J calls come from that table; the DNA yielded D and trimming. The sample contains approximately 190,000 clones, around 84% of which appear only once. V and J are TRBV9 and TRBJ1-2, with D perhaps TRBD1 (6 bases). Source material: peripheral blood. This TCR derives from a young man with active or convalescent COVID-19. The CDR3: CASSVEGGARDYGYTF. As DNA, the CDR3 is TGTGCCAGCAGCGTAGAAGGGGGGGCTAGGGACTATGGCTACACCTTC.